This is a list of T cell receptor beta chains from one sample in a study of OX40 agonist ivuxolimab in advanced cancers. The method was immunoSEQ multiplex PCR; TCRdb's version includes in-frame clones alone and lacks a portion of them. This sample has 44,000 or so clones; about 88% occur once, and the top ten carry 3% to 4%. Specimen: CD4+ or CD8+ T cells sorted from blood, collected in a trial of the OX40 agonist ivuxolimab. These receptors were taken from an adult with an advanced solid tumor such as melanoma, head and neck, liver or kidney cancer. Both conserved end residues are part of each CDR3. D genes are given only for firm matches. The size field is filled for only some rows; it gives once, few, many or a size class.

V gene	D gene	J gene	clone size	CDR3 DNA	CDR3 protein
TRBV6-5	NA	TRBJ2-7	NA	TGTGCCAGCAGTTACTCTGCTCGGTTTGGGGCCTACGAGCAGTACTTC	CASSYSARFGAYEQYF
TRBV27	NA	TRBJ1-1	NA	TGTGCCAGCAGGAATACAAGGAACACTGAAGCTTTCTTT	CASRNTRNTEAFF
TRBV5-5	NA	TRBJ1-1	NA	TGTGCCAGCAGCTTGGATCCGGGTTCGGGCACTGAAGCTTTCTTT	CASSLDPGSGTEAFF
TRBV5-1	NA	TRBJ1-1	NA	TGCGCCAGCAGCTTGGCCGGGGGGAACACTGAAGCTTTCTTT	CASSLAGGNTEAFF
TRBV5-1	NA	TRBJ2-3	NA	TGCGCCAGCAGCCCTGGTGGTAGCGTTAGCACAGATACGCAGTATTTT	CASSPGGSVSTDTQYF
TRBV28	TRBD1	TRBJ2-4	NA	TGTGCCAGCGGGACAGGGATGGCCAAAAACATTCAGTACTTC	CASGTGMAKNIQYF
TRBV30	NA	TRBJ1-1	NA	TGTGCCTGGAGTTATGGGGACCGCACTGAAGCTTTCTTT	CAWSYGDRTEAFF
TRBV27	NA	TRBJ2-7	once	TGTGCCAGCAGTTTATCGTGGGGAAACACCTACGAGCAGTACTTC	CASSLSWGNTYEQYF
TRBV7-2	TRBD2	TRBJ2-1	NA	TGTGCCAGCAGCATTAGGTGGCGGGGGGGAGACAATGAGCAGTTCTTC	CASSIRWRGGDNEQFF
TRBV7-9	TRBD2	TRBJ2-1	NA	TGTGCCAGCAGCTTAGCGGGAGGGCCAGTTGAGCAGTTCTTC	CASSLAGGPVEQFF
TRBV6-5	TRBD1	TRBJ1-1	NA	TGTGCCAGCACCCCACAGGGGGCGAAGGGTGAAGCTTTCTTT	CASTPQGAKGEAFF
TRBV7-9	NA	TRBJ1-6	NA	TGTGCCAGCAGCTTAGACACCCCGAATTCACCCCTCCACTTT	CASSLDTPNSPLHF
TRBV27	TRBD1	TRBJ1-4	NA	TGTGCCAGCAGTTCCCAGGGGGCTGCAACTAATGAAAAACTGTTTTTT	CASSSQGAATNEKLFF
TRBV4-1	TRBD2	TRBJ2-3	NA	TGCGCCAGCAGCCATATAGGGAGGGCCCGCACAGATACGCAGTATTTT	CASSHIGRARTDTQYF
TRBV2	NA	TRBJ2-3	NA	TGTGCCAGCAAACAGGGACTAAACTTTGCAGATACGCAGTATTTT	CASKQGLNFADTQYF
TRBV4-2	NA	TRBJ2-1	NA	TGTGCCAGCAGTGGGGGGGCGCGTGAGCAGTTCTTC	CASSGGAREQFF
TRBV9	NA	TRBJ2-5	NA	TGTGCCAGCAGCCCCGGGTTAGGCCAAGAGACCCAGTACTTC	CASSPGLGQETQYF
TRBV7-6	NA	TRBJ2-3	once	TGTGCCAGCAGCTTACATCCCCCCGCCCTTAGCACAGATACGCAGTATTTT	CASSLHPPALSTDTQYF
TRBV28	TRBD2	TRBJ2-3	NA	TGTGCCAGCAGTTCCTGGACTAGCGGGGTCACAGATACGCAGTATTTT	CASSSWTSGVTDTQYF
TRBV14	NA	TRBJ2-1	NA	TGTGCCAGCAGCCAAGATTGGGCCTCATACAATGAGCAGTTCTTC	CASSQDWASYNEQFF
TRBV10-3	NA	TRBJ1-1	once	TGTGCCATTAGAGCCCGACAGAGCACTGAAGCTTTCTTT	CAIRARQSTEAFF
TRBV30	TRBD1	TRBJ1-1	NA	TGTGCCTGGAGGAATAGACAGGGGTTGAACACTGAAGCTTTCTTT	CAWRNRQGLNTEAFF
TRBV19	NA	TRBJ1-4	NA	TGTGCCAGTAGTATAATCAGTCCGGGAAATGAAAAACTGTTTTTT	CASSIISPGNEKLFF
TRBV25-1	NA	TRBJ1-6	once	TGTGCCAGCAGTGTCACATGGGGGAATTCACCCCTCCACTTT	CASSVTWGNSPLHF
TRBV14	NA	TRBJ1-4	NA	TGTGCCAGCAGCCAAGAGAGGGGGATAGGCGAAAAACTGTTTTTT	CASSQERGIGEKLFF
TRBV11-2	TRBD1	TRBJ1-4	NA	TGTGCCAGCAGCCCGCAGGGGGCCGGGTATGAAAAACTGTTTTTT	CASSPQGAGYEKLFF
TRBV19	NA	TRBJ2-7	NA	TGTGCCAGTAGTTCCTTGGGAGCGAGAACCTCCTACGAGCAGTACTTC	CASSSLGARTSYEQYF
TRBV19	TRBD1	TRBJ1-4	NA	TGTGCCAGTAGTGGCTACAGGGGGCGCCTAGGTAATGAAAAACTGTTTTTT	CASSGYRGRLGNEKLFF
TRBV4-1	TRBD2	TRBJ2-1	NA	TGCGCCAGCAGCCAAGCGACCCGACTAGCGGGGACGTACAATGAGCAGTTCTTC	CASSQATRLAGTYNEQFF
TRBV28	NA	TRBJ1-2	NA	TGTGCCAGCAGTCACACGACGGGGAACTATGGCTACACCTTC	CASSHTTGNYGYTF
TRBV5-1	NA	TRBJ1-5	NA	TGCGCCAGCAGCTTGGGACAGGAAGGAAATCAGCCCCAGCATTTT	CASSLGQEGNQPQHF
TRBV19	NA	TRBJ2-3	few	TGTGCCAGTAAGGGGACCCAGAGAGATACGCAGTATTTT	CASKGTQRDTQYF
TRBV6-4	NA	TRBJ2-2	NA	TGTGCCAGCAGTGAGCAGGGGAACACCGGGGAGCTGTTTTTT	CASSEQGNTGELFF
TRBV28	NA	TRBJ2-7	few	TGTGCCAGCAGTTTATCGGTTGGTTTAGAGCAGTACTTC	CASSLSVGLEQYF
TRBV5-1	NA	TRBJ1-2	NA	TGCGCCAGCAGCCCGGACGGCACTAACTATGGCTACACCTTC	CASSPDGTNYGYTF
TRBV6-4	TRBD1	TRBJ2-2	NA	TGTGCCAGCAGTGACTCAGCGAACAGGGGCGGGGAGCTGTTTTTT	CASSDSANRGGELFF
TRBV23-1	NA	TRBJ2-1	NA	TGCGCCGCTAAACATGAGCAGTTCTTC	CAAKHEQFF
TRBV5-1	NA	TRBJ2-3	once	TGCGCCAGCAGCGACATTAGCACAGATACGCAGTATTTT	CASSDISTDTQYF
TRBV27	NA	TRBJ2-2	NA	TGTGCCAGCAGTTTTTTGGACCGGAACACCGGGGAGCTGTTTTTT	CASSFLDRNTGELFF
TRBV2	TRBD1	TRBJ2-2	NA	TGTGCCAGCAGTGAAGAGGACAGGGGGCGCACCGGGGAGCTGTTTTTT	CASSEEDRGRTGELFF
TRBV21-1	NA	TRBJ1-3	NA	TGTGCCAGCGGGACTCAGGGGAACGGAAACACCATATATTTT	CASGTQGNGNTIYF